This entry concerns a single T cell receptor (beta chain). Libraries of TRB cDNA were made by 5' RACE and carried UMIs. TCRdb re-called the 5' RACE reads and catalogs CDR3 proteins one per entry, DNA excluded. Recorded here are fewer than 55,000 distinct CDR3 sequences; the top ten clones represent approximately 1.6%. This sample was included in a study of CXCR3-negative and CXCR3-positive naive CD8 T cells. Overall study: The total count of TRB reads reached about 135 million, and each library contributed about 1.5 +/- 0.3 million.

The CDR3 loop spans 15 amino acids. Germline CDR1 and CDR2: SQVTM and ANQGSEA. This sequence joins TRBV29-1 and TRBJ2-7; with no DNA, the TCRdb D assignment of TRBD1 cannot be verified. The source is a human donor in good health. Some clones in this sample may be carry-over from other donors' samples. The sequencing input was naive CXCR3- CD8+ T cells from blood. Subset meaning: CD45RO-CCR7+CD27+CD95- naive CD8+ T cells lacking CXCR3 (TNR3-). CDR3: CSVDGGTGFSYEQYF.